This is a list of T cell receptor beta chains from one sample in a study of blood T cell repertoires in COVID-19. The data were produced by immunoSEQ multiplex PCR, yet TCRdb's version contains in-frame clones alone and is incomplete. The table has more than 95,000 clones, 86% seen once. The sample taken for sequencing was peripheral blood. The receptor source for this set is a human donor in a cohort sampled during active COVID-19. The CDR3 runs from the conserved cysteine through the conserved F or W. Each record gives: V gene, J gene, D gene, clone size, CDR3 DNA, CDR3 protein. A D gene is named only where the DNA matches it firmly. Clone size is given for some rows only: seen once, a few or many times, or a class if the clone is expanded.

V: TRBV7-9
J: TRBJ2-7
D: -
size: -
DNA: TGTGCCAGCAGCTTCTTTTTACGGGAAGGCGAGCAGTACTTC
CDR3: CASSFFLREGEQYF

V: TRBV6-2/TRBV6-3
J: TRBJ1-5
D: -
size: -
DNA: TGTGCCAGCAGTTATGTCAGTAGCAATCAGCCCCAGCATTTT
CDR3: CASSYVSSNQPQHF

V: TRBV5-8
J: TRBJ1-5
D: -
size: -
DNA: TGTGCCAGCAGCATTAGGGGTGGGGATACGCCCCAGCATTTT
CDR3: CASSIRGGDTPQHF

V: TRBV9
J: TRBJ2-7
D: -
size: few
DNA: TGTGCCAGCAGCGTCAGGGAAGTATCCTACGAGCAGTACTTC
CDR3: CASSVREVSYEQYF

V: TRBV6-2/TRBV6-3
J: TRBJ2-7
D: TRBD2
size: -
DNA: TGTGCCAGCAGTTCTCGCGGGACTAACGCGCGGGAGGGCCAGAGGGAGCAGTACTTC
CDR3: CASSSRGTNAREGQREQYF

V: TRBV27
J: TRBJ2-7
D: -
size: once
DNA: TGTGCCAGCAGCACCCTGGGCAGGGGGAAAAGCCTAGCGCCACAGGATTCCTACGAGCAGTACTTC
CDR3: CASSTLGRGKSLAPQDSYEQYF

V: TRBV27
J: TRBJ1-5
D: -
size: -
DNA: TGTGCCAGCAGACTCTGGACGGGGGACGATCAGCCCCAGCATTTT
CDR3: CASRLWTGDDQPQHF

V: TRBV7-8
J: TRBJ1-3
D: -
size: few
DNA: TGTGCCAGCAGCTTAATGGGCAGGCCGATCTCCTCTGGAAACACCATATATTTT
CDR3: CASSLMGRPISSGNTIYF

V: TRBV4-3
J: TRBJ2-3
D: TRBD2
size: -
DNA: TGCGCCAGCAGCCAAGATCCTCCTAGCGGGGAGGGGACAGATACGCAGTATTTT
CDR3: CASSQDPPSGEGTDTQYF

V: TRBV28
J: TRBJ1-5
D: TRBD1
size: -
DNA: TGTGCCAGCAGTTCGACAGGGACGGTCGTTCAGCCCCAGCATTTT
CDR3: CASSSTGTVVQPQHF

V: TRBV7-2
J: TRBJ1-2
D: -
size: -
DNA: TGTGCCAGCAGCTTAGCGGGGGGGTGGCGCTATGGCTACACCTTC
CDR3: CASSLAGGWRYGYTF

V: TRBV15
J: TRBJ2-1
D: TRBD2
size: -
DNA: TGTGCCACCAGCAGAGATTTCGGGACTAGCGGGAGGGAGGCCAAGGATGAGCAGTTCTTC
CDR3: CATSRDFGTSGREAKDEQFF

V: TRBV19
J: TRBJ2-1
D: TRBD1
size: -
DNA: TGTGCCAGTCTCGACAGGGCCGGTCCATATGAGCAGTTCTTC
CDR3: CASLDRAGPYEQFF

V: TRBV27
J: TRBJ1-5
D: -
size: -
DNA: TGTGCCAGCAGCTGGGCTCGTGATCAGCCCCAGCATTTT
CDR3: CASSWARDQPQHF

V: TRBV9
J: TRBJ1-5
D: -
size: -
DNA: TGTGCCAGCAGCGTAGAGGGGCGAAATCAGCCCCAGCATTTT
CDR3: CASSVEGRNQPQHF

V: TRBV5-6
J: TRBJ2-3
D: -
size: -
DNA: TGTGCCAGCAGCCCACGACAGGAGAGCACAGATACGCAGTATTTT
CDR3: CASSPRQESTDTQYF

V: TRBV4-3
J: TRBJ2-7
D: TRBD1
size: -
DNA: TGCGCCAGCAGCCCCGGGACAGGGACATCCTACGAGCAGTACTTC
CDR3: CASSPGTGTSYEQYF

V: TRBV9
J: TRBJ2-7
D: -
size: -
DNA: TGTGCCAGCAGCGTAGGAGGTCTAGGCGGATGGCACGAGCAGTACTTC
CDR3: CASSVGGLGGWHEQYF

V: TRBV7-9
J: TRBJ2-2
D: -
size: many
DNA: TGTGCCAGCAGCTCAGTGGGGGAGCTGTTTTTT
CDR3: CASSSVGELFF

V: TRBV6-6
J: TRBJ1-2
D: TRBD1
size: -
DNA: TGTGCCAGCAGTCATCCCGGGACAGGGGGCAGCTACACCTTC
CDR3: CASSHPGTGGSYTF

V: TRBV19
J: TRBJ1-3
D: -
size: -
DNA: TGTGCCAGTAGTATCGCAGGTTTTGCTGGAAACACCATATATTTT
CDR3: CASSIAGFAGNTIYF

V: TRBV9
J: TRBJ1-1
D: -
size: few
DNA: TGTGCCAGCAGCGTATCAGGGCTAAACACTGAAGCTTTCTTT
CDR3: CASSVSGLNTEAFF

V: TRBV29-1
J: TRBJ2-7
D: -
size: -
DNA: TGCAGCGTCTTTACAGGGCTATCCTCCTACGAGCAGTACTTC
CDR3: CSVFTGLSSYEQYF

V: TRBV20-1
J: TRBJ2-3
D: TRBD2
size: -
DNA: TGCAGTGCTAGTCTGCGGGAGGGCCAAGATACGCAGTATTTT
CDR3: CSASLREGQDTQYF

V: TRBV3-1/TRBV3-2
J: TRBJ2-1
D: TRBD2
size: -
DNA: TGTGCCAGCAGCCAATTCCGTGGCGGGAGCTCCTACAATGAGCAGTTCTTC
CDR3: CASSQFRGGSSYNEQFF

V: TRBV18
J: TRBJ2-1
D: TRBD2
size: -
DNA: TGTGCCAGCTCCCCTACTAGCGGGGGAGCGGGTGAGCAGTTCTTC
CDR3: CASSPTSGGAGEQFF

V: TRBV7-9
J: TRBJ1-1
D: -
size: few
DNA: TGTGCCAGCAGCTTCTTACAGGGAAACACTGAAGCTTTCTTT
CDR3: CASSFLQGNTEAFF

V: TRBV28
J: TRBJ1-2
D: -
size: -
DNA: TGTGCCAGCAGTTGGGGGGGAGGGGATGGCTACACCTTC
CDR3: CASSWGGGDGYTF

V: TRBV4-1
J: TRBJ2-1
D: -
size: -
DNA: TGCGCCAGCAGCCAGGATGGCGGGCGCACACGGGAGCAGTTCTTC
CDR3: CASSQDGGRTREQFF

V: TRBV18
J: TRBJ2-3
D: -
size: -
DNA: TGTGCCAGCTCACAGACCAGCGGTGGAGATACGCAGTATTTT
CDR3: CASSQTSGGDTQYF

V: TRBV3-1/TRBV3-2
J: TRBJ2-7
D: -
size: -
DNA: TGTGCCAGCAGCCAGCGTTCCTACGAGCAGTACTTC
CDR3: CASSQRSYEQYF

V: TRBV24-1
J: TRBJ2-5
D: TRBD1
size: -
DNA: TGTGCCACCAGTGATACACAGGGGGCGCCTCGGGAGACCCAGTACTTC
CDR3: CATSDTQGAPRETQYF

V: TRBV9
J: TRBJ2-3
D: TRBD2
size: once
DNA: TGTGCCAGCGGGACTAGCGGGAGGTTGGATACGCAGTATTTT
CDR3: CASGTSGRLDTQYF

V: TRBV30
J: TRBJ1-5
D: TRBD1
size: few
DNA: TGTGCCTGGAGCAGGGGGGCAAGCAATCAGCCCCAGCATTTT
CDR3: CAWSRGASNQPQHF

V: TRBV5-6
J: TRBJ1-4
D: -
size: -
DNA: TGTGCCAGCAGCTCGGGACAAGTAACTAATGAAAAACTGTTTTTT
CDR3: CASSSGQVTNEKLFF

V: TRBV28
J: TRBJ2-7
D: TRBD1
size: -
DNA: TGTGCCAGCAGTTCCCCGACAGGGGTTTACGAGCAGTACTTC
CDR3: CASSSPTGVYEQYF

V: TRBV9
J: TRBJ2-3
D: -
size: once
DNA: TGTGCCAGCAGCGTAGACGGGAGCGAAGATACGCAGTATTTT
CDR3: CASSVDGSEDTQYF

V: TRBV13
J: TRBJ2-7
D: -
size: few
DNA: TGTGCCAGCAGCTTAGGCCGCTACGAGCAGTACTTC
CDR3: CASSLGRYEQYF

V: TRBV19
J: TRBJ1-4
D: -
size: -
DNA: TGTGCCACCTCGACAGCGCCTAATGAAAAACTGTTTTTT
CDR3: CATSTAPNEKLFF

V: TRBV9
J: TRBJ1-2
D: -
size: -
DNA: TGTGCCAGCAGCACAAACAGTGAGAACAGGCGGTCTAACTATGGCTACACCTTC
CDR3: CASSTNSENRRSNYGYTF

V: TRBV7-9
J: TRBJ1-2
D: -
size: -
DNA: TGTGCCAGCAGCAGACGGGGGGGGCAGGACTATGGCTACACCTTC
CDR3: CASSRRGGQDYGYTF

V: TRBV6-2/TRBV6-3
J: TRBJ1-1
D: -
size: -
DNA: TGTGCCAGCAGTTCGAGTTTAGTGGGGCAGTTGGGACTTTACTCTGAAGCTTTCTTT
CDR3: CASSSSLVGQLGLYSEAFF

V: TRBV6-4
J: TRBJ2-2
D: TRBD2
size: -
DNA: TGTGCCAGCAGAGCGGGGTTGAACACCGGGGAGCTGTTTTTT
CDR3: CASRAGLNTGELFF

V: TRBV11-2
J: TRBJ1-1
D: -
size: few
DNA: TGTGCCAGCAGCTTACAGGGGAACACTGAAGCTTTCTTT
CDR3: CASSLQGNTEAFF

V: TRBV5-1
J: TRBJ2-1
D: -
size: -
DNA: TGCGCCAGCAGCTTGTTACAGAGCTCCTACAATGAGCAGTTCTTC
CDR3: CASSLLQSSYNEQFF

V: TRBV5-1
J: TRBJ2-7
D: -
size: once
DNA: TGCGCCAGCAGCCTACTAGCCCCCCCATACGAGCAGTACTTC
CDR3: CASSLLAPPYEQYF

V: TRBV7-3
J: TRBJ2-7
D: -
size: -
DNA: TGTGCCAGCAGTTTGGGACAAGGGCCCGGCTACGAGCAGTACTTC
CDR3: CASSLGQGPGYEQYF

V: TRBV6-5
J: TRBJ1-2
D: -
size: -
DNA: TGTGCCAGCAGTTACTTGCGGAACTATGGCTACACCTTC
CDR3: CASSYLRNYGYTF

V: TRBV7-6
J: TRBJ2-2
D: -
size: -
DNA: TGTGCCAGCAGCAACCCTGCGGGGAAGAACACCGGGGAGCTGTTTTTT
CDR3: CASSNPAGKNTGELFF

V: TRBV19
J: TRBJ1-2
D: -
size: -
DNA: TGTGCCAGTAGTTTGACAGAATATGGCTACACCTTC
CDR3: CASSLTEYGYTF

V: TRBV4-3
J: TRBJ1-2
D: -
size: once
DNA: TGCGCCAGAAACAGGGATCTGAACTATGGCTACACCTTC
CDR3: CARNRDLNYGYTF

V: TRBV7-8
J: TRBJ2-5
D: TRBD1
size: -
DNA: TGTGCCAGCAGCCGGGACAGGGGGATGAAAGAGACCCAGTACTTC
CDR3: CASSRDRGMKETQYF

V: TRBV11-2
J: TRBJ2-7
D: TRBD2
size: -
DNA: TGTGCCAGCAGCTTAGAATCTGTGGGACTACCGACCGACTTC
CDR3: CASSLESVGLPTDF